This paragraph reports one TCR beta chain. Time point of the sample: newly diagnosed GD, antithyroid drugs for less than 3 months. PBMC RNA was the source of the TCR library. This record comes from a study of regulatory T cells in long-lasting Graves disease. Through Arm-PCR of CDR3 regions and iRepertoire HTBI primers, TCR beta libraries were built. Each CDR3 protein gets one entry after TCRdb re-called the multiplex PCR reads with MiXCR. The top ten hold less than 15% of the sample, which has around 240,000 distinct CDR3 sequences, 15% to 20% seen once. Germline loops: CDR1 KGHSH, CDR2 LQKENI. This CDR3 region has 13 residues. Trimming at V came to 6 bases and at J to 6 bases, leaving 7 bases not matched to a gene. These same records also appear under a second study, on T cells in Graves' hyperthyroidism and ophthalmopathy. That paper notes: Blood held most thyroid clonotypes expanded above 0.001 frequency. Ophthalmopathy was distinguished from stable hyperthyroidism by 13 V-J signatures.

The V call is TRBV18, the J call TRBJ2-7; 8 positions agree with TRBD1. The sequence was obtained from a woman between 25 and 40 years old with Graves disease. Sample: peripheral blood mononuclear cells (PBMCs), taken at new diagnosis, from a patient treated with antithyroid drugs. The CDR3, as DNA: TGTGCCAGCTCCCGGACAGGGTACCTCGAGCAGTACTTC. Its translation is CASSRTGYLEQYF.